This is a list of T cell receptor beta chains from one sample in a study of regulatory T cells in long-lasting Graves disease. From the multiplex PCR reads, TCRdb called clonotypes with MiXCR, one entry per CDR3 protein. The sample consists of roughly 500,000 distinct CDR3 sequences, 20% to 25% of them appearing once. The source material was peripheral blood mononuclear cells (PBMCs), sampled when the disease was refractory, from a patient treated with antithyroid drugs. The source of these receptors is a female donor with Graves disease. Both conserved end residues are part of each CDR3. D genes are given only for firm matches. Clone size is given for some rows only: seen once, a few or many times, or a class if the clone is expanded.

D: .
length: 16
size: many
V: TRBV20-1
J: TRBJ1-5
DNA: TGCAGTGCTAGCCCGCCGGATGGACAGACGGGTCAGCCCCAGCATTTT
CDR3: CSASPPDGQTGQPQHF

D: TRBD1
length: 17
size: .
V: TRBV5-1
J: TRBJ1-2
DNA: TGCGCCAGCAGCTCTATCGGGACAGGGGTCCCCAGCTATGGCTACACCTTC
CDR3: CASSSIGTGVPSYGYTF

D: .
length: 13
size: .
V: TRBV19
J: TRBJ1-1
DNA: TGTGCCAGTACGCATCTTGCGGGGCAGTCAGCTTTCTTT
CDR3: CASTHLAGQSAFF

D: TRBD1
length: 17
size: .
V: TRBV19
J: TRBJ2-6
DNA: TGTGCCAGTACCCCCGGGACAGGGGGCTTTGGGGCCAACGTCCTGACTTTC
CDR3: CASTPGTGGFGANVLTF

D: .
length: 15
size: .
V: TRBV7-9
J: TRBJ2-7
DNA: TGTGCCAGCAGCTTAACATCGGCCACTCCCTACGAGCAGTACTTC
CDR3: CASSLTSATPYEQYF

D: .
length: 15
size: .
V: TRBV7-2
J: TRBJ2-7
DNA: TGTGCCAGCAGCTTAGTATGGGACGGTACCTACGAGCAGTACTTC
CDR3: CASSLVWDGTYEQYF

D: TRBD1
length: 14
size: .
V: TRBV18
J: TRBJ1-1
DNA: TGTGCCAGCTCACCGGACAGGGAGGCTCCTGAAGCTTTCTTT
CDR3: CASSPDREAPEAFF

D: TRBD1
length: 20
size: many
V: TRBV7-2
J: TRBJ2-2
DNA: TGTGCCAGCAGCCTTAGGTCACCGGGACAGGGGGTGTATATGACCGGGGAGCTGTTTTTT
CDR3: CASSLRSPGQGVYMTGELFF

D: TRBD1
length: 16
size: .
V: TRBV10-3
J: TRBJ2-7
DNA: TGTGCCATCAGTGACCTCAGAGGGACAGACCGATACGAGCAGTACTTC
CDR3: CAISDLRGTDRYEQYF

D: TRBD1
length: 14
size: many
V: TRBV7-2
J: TRBJ2-7
DNA: TGTGCCAGCAGCTCCTGGACAGGTTCCTACGAGCAGTACTTC
CDR3: CASSSWTGSYEQYF

D: TRBD1
length: 19
size: few
V: TRBV15
J: TRBJ1-3
DNA: TGTGCCACCAGCAGAGATCCGTTTGGGACAGGGGTCATCGGAAACACCATATATTTT
CDR3: CATSRDPFGTGVIGNTIYF

D: .
length: 13
size: many
V: TRBV20-1
J: TRBJ1-1
DNA: TGCAGTGCTAGAGTGAAGGGTGCGTCCATCGCTTTCTTT
CDR3: CSARVKGASIAFF

D: .
length: 14
size: many
V: TRBV6-5
J: TRBJ1-4
DNA: TGTGCCAGCAGTTATCGGCAGGGGAGAGAAAAACTGTTTTTT
CDR3: CASSYRQGREKLFF

D: .
length: 14
size: many
V: TRBV15
J: TRBJ2-7
DNA: TGTGCCACCAGCAGAGTCGGCAGAGACTACGAGCAGTACTTC
CDR3: CATSRVGRDYEQYF

D: .
length: 13
size: many
V: TRBV7-3
J: TRBJ2-5
DNA: TGTGCCAGCAGTAGCGGCGAGCGGGAGACCCAGTACTTC
CDR3: CASSSGERETQYF

D: .
length: 16
size: many
V: TRBV5-4
J: TRBJ1-2
DNA: TGTGCCAGCAGCTTGGAAGGTTCGGGACTGCAGGTTGGCTACACCTTC
CDR3: CASSLEGSGLQVGYTF

D: TRBD1
length: 15
size: many
V: TRBV6-5
J: TRBJ2-5
DNA: TGTGCCAGCAGTTATCCCCAAGGGGGCCGAGAGACCCAGTACTTC
CDR3: CASSYPQGGRETQYF

D: TRBD2
length: 15
size: few
V: TRBV6-2/TRBV6-3
J: TRBJ2-7
DNA: TGTGCCAGCAGTTACCCGCGGGAGGGCCTTTACGAGCAGTACTTC
CDR3: CASSYPREGLYEQYF

D: .
length: 13
size: .
V: TRBV13
J: TRBJ2-7
DNA: TGTGCCAGCAGCTTAAACCCGAGCTACGAGCAGTACTTC
CDR3: CASSLNPSYEQYF

D: TRBD1
length: 14
size: few
V: TRBV27
J: TRBJ2-7
DNA: TGTGCCAGCAGTTTAACGGGACAGGGCTACGAGCAGTACTTC
CDR3: CASSLTGQGYEQYF

D: .
length: 14
size: many
V: TRBV12-3/TRBV12-4
J: TRBJ2-7
DNA: TGTGCCAGCAGTTCAAAGGGTTGGTGGGACGAGCAGTACTTC
CDR3: CASSSKGWWDEQYF

D: .
length: 14
size: few
V: TRBV29-1
J: TRBJ1-5
DNA: TGCAGCGTAGGGACGGGGGATAACAATCAGCCCCAGCATTTT
CDR3: CSVGTGDNNQPQHF

D: .
length: 15
size: many
V: TRBV15
J: TRBJ2-7
DNA: TGTGCCACCAGCAGAGATAGAGGGGGTTGGGGTGAGCAGTACTTC
CDR3: CATSRDRGGWGEQYF

D: .
length: 20
size: many
V: TRBV11-2
J: TRBJ2-4
DNA: TGTGCCAGCAGCTGGAATCGGCAGGGAGAAGATCGTATCGCCAAAAACATTCAGTACTTC
CDR3: CASSWNRQGEDRIAKNIQYF

D: .
length: 16
size: .
V: TRBV4-2
J: TRBJ2-5
DNA: TGTGCCAGCAGCCAAGATGCTGGTAACCTGAGGGGGACCCAGTACTTC
CDR3: CASSQDAGNLRGTQYF

D: .
length: 15
size: .
V: TRBV28
J: TRBJ2-7
DNA: TGTGCCAGCAGTTTTCGAGGGAAGAGCTCCTACGAGCAGTACTTC
CDR3: CASSFRGKSSYEQYF

D: .
length: 16
size: many
V: TRBV7-2
J: TRBJ2-2
DNA: TGTGCCAGCAGATCTCCTGGACAGCAGAACACCGGGGAGCTGTTTTTT
CDR3: CASRSPGQQNTGELFF

D: .
length: 15
size: few
V: TRBV7-2
J: TRBJ2-5
DNA: TGTGCCAGCAGCTTAGTGTCCAATGTACAAGAGACCCAGTACTTC
CDR3: CASSLVSNVQETQYF

D: TRBD1
length: 17
size: many
V: TRBV28
J: TRBJ1-6
DNA: TGTGCCAGCAGTTCTGGGACAGGGGGCGGAAGAGGGTCACCCCTCCACTTT
CDR3: CASSSGTGGGRGSPLHF

D: TRBD1
length: 11
size: many
V: TRBV29-1
J: TRBJ1-4
DNA: TGCAGCGTAGGACAGGGGGAAAAACTGTTTTTT
CDR3: CSVGQGEKLFF

D: .
length: 14
size: many
V: TRBV25-1
J: TRBJ1-5
DNA: TGTGCCAGCAGTGACCTAGGGGCTGGGCAGCCCCAGCATTTT
CDR3: CASSDLGAGQPQHF

D: .
length: 15
size: .
V: TRBV18
J: TRBJ2-2
DNA: TGTGCCAGCTCACCAAACAGGGACATGCCCGGGGAGCTGTTTTTT
CDR3: CASSPNRDMPGELFF

D: TRBD1
length: 15
size: .
V: TRBV13
J: TRBJ1-5
DNA: TGTGCCAGCAGCTCGGCCGGGACAGATAATCAGCCCCAGCATTTT
CDR3: CASSSAGTDNQPQHF

D: .
length: 15
size: many
V: TRBV2
J: TRBJ2-6
DNA: TGTGCCAGCAGTGCGAGTTCTGGGGGGGCCAACGTCCTGACTTTC
CDR3: CASSASSGGANVLTF

D: TRBD2
length: 15
size: many
V: TRBV12-3/TRBV12-4
J: TRBJ2-7
DNA: TGTGCCAGCAGTCCAGCGGGAGGGCCATCTTACGAGCAGTACTTC
CDR3: CASSPAGGPSYEQYF

D: .
length: 12
size: .
V: TRBV28
J: TRBJ1-2
DNA: TGTGCCAGCACCCCCAGAACCGAGGGCTACACCTTC
CDR3: CASTPRTEGYTF

D: .
length: 16
size: few
V: TRBV5-1
J: TRBJ2-7
DNA: TGCGCCAGCAGCGAAGTTGAGTGGTCCCACTCCTACGAGCAGTACTTC
CDR3: CASSEVEWSHSYEQYF

D: .
length: 14
size: .
V: TRBV27
J: TRBJ1-6
DNA: TGTGCCAGCAGTTTATTTTCCACTAATTCACCCCTCCACTTT
CDR3: CASSLFSTNSPLHF

D: .
length: 14
size: many
V: TRBV12-3/TRBV12-4
J: TRBJ1-2
DNA: TGTGCCAGCACTCGGGGGGACGGGCCTTATGGCTACACCTTC
CDR3: CASTRGDGPYGYTF

D: TRBD1
length: 15
size: many
V: TRBV6-1
J: TRBJ2-7
DNA: TGTGCCAGCAGTCCTAGGGGACAGGGAACCTACGAGCAGTACTTC
CDR3: CASSPRGQGTYEQYF

D: .
length: 12
size: many
V: TRBV19
J: TRBJ2-2
DNA: TGTGCCAGCCAGGGGAGGCCCGGGGAGCTGTTTTTT
CDR3: CASQGRPGELFF

D: .
length: 14
size: many
V: TRBV28
J: TRBJ2-7
DNA: TGTGCCAGCAGTTTAAGTCCGGGGGACAACGAGCAGTACTTC
CDR3: CASSLSPGDNEQYF

D: .
length: 12
size: few
V: TRBV20-1
J: TRBJ2-4
DNA: TGCAGTGTTAGGAGTGGGGAAAACATTCAGTACTTC
CDR3: CSVRSGENIQYF

D: .
length: 15
size: many
V: TRBV6-5
J: TRBJ2-7
DNA: TGTGCCAGCAGTTACGGCTATGAGGGATACCGCGAGCAGTACTTC
CDR3: CASSYGYEGYREQYF

D: .
length: 12
size: .
V: TRBV30
J: TRBJ2-7
DNA: TGTGCCTGGAGCGAGCAGGGATACGAGCAGCACTTC
CDR3: CAWSEQGYEQHF

D: .
length: 13
size: few
V: TRBV9
J: TRBJ1-2
DNA: TGTGCCAGCAGCGTAGGGGACACATATGGCTACACCTTC
CDR3: CASSVGDTYGYTF

D: .
length: 14
size: many
V: TRBV10-3
J: TRBJ1-2
DNA: TGTGCCATCAGTGGGATACAGGCCACCGGGGGCTACACCTTC
CDR3: CAISGIQATGGYTF

D: .
length: 15
size: many
V: TRBV29-1
J: TRBJ1-1
DNA: TGCAGCGTTGAATCCCCCGTCAATTTAGGCACTGAAGCTTTCTTT
CDR3: CSVESPVNLGTEAFF

D: TRBD1
length: 15
size: many
V: TRBV11-2
J: TRBJ1-5
DNA: TGTGCCAGCAGCCAAGGACAGGTGGTGGATCAGCCCCAGCATTTT
CDR3: CASSQGQVVDQPQHF

D: TRBD2
length: 14
size: .
V: TRBV29-1
J: TRBJ2-7
DNA: TGCAGCGTCGCTGGTACTAGCGGTGCATACCAGCAGTACTTC
CDR3: CSVAGTSGAYQQYF

D: .
length: 13
size: few
V: TRBV7-9
J: TRBJ2-5
DNA: TGTGCCAGCAGCTTAGCCCCCCAAGGGACCCAGTACTTC
CDR3: CASSLAPQGTQYF

D: .
length: 15
size: many
V: TRBV6-5
J: TRBJ1-2
DNA: TGTGCCAGCAGTTACTCGCCCCTCTTGCGCGGGGGCTACACCTTC
CDR3: CASSYSPLLRGGYTF

D: TRBD1
length: 15
size: .
V: TRBV19
J: TRBJ1-2
DNA: TGTGCCAGTAGTATCTCCGGGACAGACAACTATGGCTACACCTTC
CDR3: CASSISGTDNYGYTF

D: TRBD1
length: 16
size: many
V: TRBV2
J: TRBJ2-5
DNA: TGTGCCAGCACCTCGACCGCGGACAGGGGATCCGGGACCCAGTACTTC
CDR3: CASTSTADRGSGTQYF